Reported below is one T cell receptor beta chain. As yet, its antigen is unknown. Since a much larger clone is just one base distant, this may be a read error. Through a sample-barcoded 5' primer and a J-beta primer mix, a second PCR was run for roughly 6 to 11 cycles. TCRdb independently ran MiXCR on the 5' RACE reads; one entry per CDR3 protein. The repertoire holds more than 800,000 distinct CDR3 sequences, 25% to 30% seen once, with 15% to 20% in the top ten. The CDR3 loop spans 12 amino acids. CDR1 and CDR2 from the germline V gene are SGDLS and YYNGEE. V lost 7 bases and J 6 bases, leaving 12 bases between the germline ends. These data originate in a study of blood T cells in healthy people across ages. Study observations and caveats: Per million T cells, TCR beta diversity dropped roughly linearly as age increased.

There were at least 6 micrograms of total RNA extracted from every sample. This chain links TRBV9 with TRBJ2-3, with D perhaps matching TRBD2 (7 bases). The material sequenced was blood. The clonotype was recovered from a woman of 80 years or more in good health. The CDR3 sequence: CASGGGIDTQYF. The CDR3 DNA reads as TGTGCCAGCGGCGGGGGCATTGATACGCAGTATTTT.